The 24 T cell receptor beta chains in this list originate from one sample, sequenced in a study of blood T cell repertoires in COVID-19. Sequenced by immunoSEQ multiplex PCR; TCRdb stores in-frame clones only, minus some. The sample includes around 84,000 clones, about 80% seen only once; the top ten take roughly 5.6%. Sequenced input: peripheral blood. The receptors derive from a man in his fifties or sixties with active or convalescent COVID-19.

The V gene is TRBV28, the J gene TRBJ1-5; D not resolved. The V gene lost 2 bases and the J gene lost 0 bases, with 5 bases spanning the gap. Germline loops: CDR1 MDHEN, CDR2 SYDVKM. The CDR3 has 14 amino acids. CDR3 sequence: CASSLDYSNQPQHF. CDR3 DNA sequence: TGTGCCAGCAGTTTAGACTATAGCAATCAGCCCCAGCATTTT.

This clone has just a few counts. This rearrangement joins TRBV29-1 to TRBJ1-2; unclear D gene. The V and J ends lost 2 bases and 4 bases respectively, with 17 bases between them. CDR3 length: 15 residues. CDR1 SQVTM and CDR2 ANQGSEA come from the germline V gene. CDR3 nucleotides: TGCAGCGTTGAACACCCATCCTCGCTACTCTATGGCTACACCTTC. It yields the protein CSVEHPSSLLYGYTF.

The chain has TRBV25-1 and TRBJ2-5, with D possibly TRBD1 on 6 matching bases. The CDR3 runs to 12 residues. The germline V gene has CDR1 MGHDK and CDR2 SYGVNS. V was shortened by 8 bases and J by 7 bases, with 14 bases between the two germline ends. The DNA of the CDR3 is TGTGCCAGCGCCTGGACAGCGGTGACCCAGTACTTC. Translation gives CASAWTAVTQYF.

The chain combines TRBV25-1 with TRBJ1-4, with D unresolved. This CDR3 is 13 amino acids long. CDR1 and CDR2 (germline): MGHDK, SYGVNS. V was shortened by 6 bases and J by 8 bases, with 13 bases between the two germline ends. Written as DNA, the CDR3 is TGTGCCAGCAGACGGGGAGGGCGAGAAAAACTGTTTTTT. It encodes CASRRGGREKLFF.

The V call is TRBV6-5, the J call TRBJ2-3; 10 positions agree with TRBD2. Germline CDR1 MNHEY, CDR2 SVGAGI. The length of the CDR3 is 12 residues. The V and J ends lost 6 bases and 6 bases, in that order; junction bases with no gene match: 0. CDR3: CASRTSGDTQYF. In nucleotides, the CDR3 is TGTGCCAGCAGGACTAGCGGGGATACGCAGTATTTT.

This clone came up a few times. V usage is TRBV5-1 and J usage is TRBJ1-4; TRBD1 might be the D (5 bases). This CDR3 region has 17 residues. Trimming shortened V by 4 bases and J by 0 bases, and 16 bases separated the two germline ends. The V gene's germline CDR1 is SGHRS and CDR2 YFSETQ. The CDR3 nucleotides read TGCGCCAGCAGCAGGACACAAGTCTCTGCAACTAATGAAAAACTGTTTTTT. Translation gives CASSRTQVSATNEKLFF.

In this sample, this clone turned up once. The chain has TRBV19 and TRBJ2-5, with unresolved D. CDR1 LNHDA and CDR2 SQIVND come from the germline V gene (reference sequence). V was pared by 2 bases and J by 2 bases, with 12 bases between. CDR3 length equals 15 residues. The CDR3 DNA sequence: TGTGCCAGTAGTATATCGCAGGCTCGGCAAGAGACCCAGTACTTC. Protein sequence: CASSISQARQETQYF.

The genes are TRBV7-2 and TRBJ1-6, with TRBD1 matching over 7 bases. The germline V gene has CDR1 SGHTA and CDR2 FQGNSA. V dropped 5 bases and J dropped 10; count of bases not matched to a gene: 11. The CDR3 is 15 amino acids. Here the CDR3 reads CASSPMTGPGSPLHF. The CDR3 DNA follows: TGTGCCAGCAGCCCGATGACAGGGCCGGGATCACCCCTCCACTTT.

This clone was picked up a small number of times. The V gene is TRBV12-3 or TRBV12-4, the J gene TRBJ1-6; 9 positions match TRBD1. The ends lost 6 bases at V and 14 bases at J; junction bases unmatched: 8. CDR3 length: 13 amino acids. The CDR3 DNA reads TGTGCCAGCAGACCGGGACAGGGTGGCACCCTCCACTTT. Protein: CASRPGQGGTLHF.

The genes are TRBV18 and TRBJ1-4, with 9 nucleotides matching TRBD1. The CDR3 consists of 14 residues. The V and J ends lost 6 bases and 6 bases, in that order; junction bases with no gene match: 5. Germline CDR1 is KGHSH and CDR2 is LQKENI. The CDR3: CASSRDRGDEKLFF. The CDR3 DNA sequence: TGTGCCAGCTCCCGCGACAGGGGGGATGAAAAACTGTTTTTT.

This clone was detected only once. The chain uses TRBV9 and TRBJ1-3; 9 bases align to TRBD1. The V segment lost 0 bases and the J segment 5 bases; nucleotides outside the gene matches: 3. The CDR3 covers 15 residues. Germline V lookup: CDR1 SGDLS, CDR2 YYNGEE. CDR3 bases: TGTGCCAGCAGCGTAGACGGACAGGGGCGAAACACCATATATTTT. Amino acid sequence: CASSVDGQGRNTIYF.

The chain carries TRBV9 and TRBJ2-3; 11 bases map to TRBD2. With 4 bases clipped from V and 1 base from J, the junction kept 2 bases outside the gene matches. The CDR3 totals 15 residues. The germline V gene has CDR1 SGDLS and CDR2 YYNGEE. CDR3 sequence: CASSPGLAGTDTQYF. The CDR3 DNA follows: TGTGCCAGCAGCCCGGGACTAGCGGGCACAGATACGCAGTATTTT.

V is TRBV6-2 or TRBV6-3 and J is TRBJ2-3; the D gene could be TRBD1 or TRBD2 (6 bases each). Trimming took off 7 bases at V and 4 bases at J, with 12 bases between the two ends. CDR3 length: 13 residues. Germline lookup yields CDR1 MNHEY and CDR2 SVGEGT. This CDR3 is CASNPGAPDTQYF. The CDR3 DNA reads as TGTGCCAGCAACCCGGGGGCTCCAGATACGCAGTATTTT.

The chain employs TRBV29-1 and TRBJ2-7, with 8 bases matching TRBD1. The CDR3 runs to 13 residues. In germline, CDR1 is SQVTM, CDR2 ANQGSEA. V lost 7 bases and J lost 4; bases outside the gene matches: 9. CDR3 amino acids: CSAYGQGGYEQYF. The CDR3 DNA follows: TGCAGCGCCTACGGACAGGGTGGGTACGAGCAGTACTTC.

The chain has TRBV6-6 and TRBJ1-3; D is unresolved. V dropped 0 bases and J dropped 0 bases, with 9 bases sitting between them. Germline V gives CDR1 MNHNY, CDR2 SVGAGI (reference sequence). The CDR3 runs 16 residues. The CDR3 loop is CASSYSMTGSGNTIYF. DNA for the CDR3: TGTGCCAGCAGTTACTCGATGACTGGCTCTGGAAACACCATATATTTT.

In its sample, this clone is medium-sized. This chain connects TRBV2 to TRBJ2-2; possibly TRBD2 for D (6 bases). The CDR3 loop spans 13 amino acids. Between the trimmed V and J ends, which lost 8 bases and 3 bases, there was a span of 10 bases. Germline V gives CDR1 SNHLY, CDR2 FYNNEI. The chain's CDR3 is CASGSGDTGELFF. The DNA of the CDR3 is TGTGCCAGCGGGTCGGGGGACACCGGGGAGCTGTTTTTT.

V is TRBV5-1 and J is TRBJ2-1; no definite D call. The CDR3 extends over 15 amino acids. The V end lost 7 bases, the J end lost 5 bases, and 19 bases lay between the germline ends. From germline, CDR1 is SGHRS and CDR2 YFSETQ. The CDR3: CASSGSNPLHNEQFF. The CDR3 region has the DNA TGCGCCAGCTCGGGTTCTAACCCCCTCCACAATGAGCAGTTCTTC.

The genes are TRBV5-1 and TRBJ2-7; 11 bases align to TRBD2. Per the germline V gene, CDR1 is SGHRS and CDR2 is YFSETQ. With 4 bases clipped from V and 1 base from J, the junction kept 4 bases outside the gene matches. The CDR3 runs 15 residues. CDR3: CASSKTSGVSYEQYF. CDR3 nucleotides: TGCGCCAGCAGCAAGACTAGCGGGGTTTCCTACGAGCAGTACTTC.

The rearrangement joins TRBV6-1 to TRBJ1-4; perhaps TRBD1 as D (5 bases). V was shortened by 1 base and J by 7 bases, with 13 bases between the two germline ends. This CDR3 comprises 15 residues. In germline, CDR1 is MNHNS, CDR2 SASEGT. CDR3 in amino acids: CASSEGAGMGEKLFF. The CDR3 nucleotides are TGTGCCAGCAGTGAAGGGGCAGGGATGGGTGAAAAACTGTTTTTT.

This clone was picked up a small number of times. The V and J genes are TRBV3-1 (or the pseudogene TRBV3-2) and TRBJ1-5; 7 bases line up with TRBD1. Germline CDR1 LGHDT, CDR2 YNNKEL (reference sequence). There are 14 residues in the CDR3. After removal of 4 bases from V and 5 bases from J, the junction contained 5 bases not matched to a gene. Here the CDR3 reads CASSRSTGDQPQHF. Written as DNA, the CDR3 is TGTGCCAGCAGCCGCTCAACAGGGGATCAGCCCCAGCATTTT.

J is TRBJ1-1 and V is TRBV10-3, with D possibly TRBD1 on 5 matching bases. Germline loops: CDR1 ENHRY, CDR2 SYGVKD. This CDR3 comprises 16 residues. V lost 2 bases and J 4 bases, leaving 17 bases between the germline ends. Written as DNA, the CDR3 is TGTGCCATCAGTGAGCGGGCAGGGAGGTTGAGCACTGAAGCTTTCTTT. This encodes CAISERAGRLSTEAFF.

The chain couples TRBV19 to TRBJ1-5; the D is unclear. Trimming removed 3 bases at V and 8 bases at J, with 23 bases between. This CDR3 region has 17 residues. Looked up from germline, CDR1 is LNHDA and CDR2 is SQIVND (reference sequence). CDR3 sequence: CASSIISFGSGEEPQHF. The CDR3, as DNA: TGTGCCAGTAGTATTATATCCTTCGGCTCCGGGGAGGAGCCCCAGCATTTT.

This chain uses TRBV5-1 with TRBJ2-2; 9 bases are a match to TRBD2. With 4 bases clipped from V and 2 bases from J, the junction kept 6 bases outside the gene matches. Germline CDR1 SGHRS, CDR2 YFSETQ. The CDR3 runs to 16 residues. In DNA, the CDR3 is TGCGCCAGCAGCCCGCGAGCGGGGGGAAACACCGGGGAGCTGTTTTTT. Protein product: CASSPRAGGNTGELFF.

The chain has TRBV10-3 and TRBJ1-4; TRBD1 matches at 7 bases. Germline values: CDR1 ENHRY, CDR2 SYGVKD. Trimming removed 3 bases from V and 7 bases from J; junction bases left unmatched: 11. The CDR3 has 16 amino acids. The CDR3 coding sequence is TGTGCCATCAGTGAAGTTTTGGGGACAGCGGGTGAAAAACTGTTTTTT. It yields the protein CAISEVLGTAGEKLFF.